What follows are 9 T cell receptor beta chains derived from one specimen sequenced in a study of PD-L1 blockade in urothelial cancer. Assay: immunoSEQ multiplex PCR; the TCRdb copy retains only in-frame clones and omits some. The data contain 75,000 to 95,000 clones, 90% of them seen just once; the ten biggest clones take up approximately 10%. Sequenced here: PBMCs, sampled around atezolizumab (anti-PD-L1) treatment. These receptors were taken from a man aged 60-69 years with urothelial cancer.

The J gene is TRBJ2-7, the V gene TRBV9; 11 nucleotides line up with TRBD1. Germline assignment: CDR1 SGDLS and CDR2 YYNGEE. The J segment lost 2 bases and the V segment lost 2 bases, leaving 0 bases of the junction unmatched. The CDR3 contains 14 residues. DNA of the CDR3: TGTGCCAGCAGCGTGGACAGGGGGCCCTACGAGCAGTACTTC. It is translated as CASSVDRGPYEQYF.

This chain joins TRBV9 and TRBJ2-1, with D possibly matching TRBD1 (6 bases). There are 15 residues in the CDR3. V gave up 3 bases and J gave up 7 bases, with 17 bases separating them. Per germline, CDR1 SGDLS and CDR2 YYNGEE. CDR3 coding DNA: TGTGCCAGCAGCGCTCCGGGGACATCCGGAAATGAGCAGTTCTTC. Protein product: CASSAPGTSGNEQFF.

The chain recombines TRBV18 with TRBJ2-1; the D is unclear. Germline CDR1 reads KGHSH; CDR2 reads LQKENI. Trimming removed 1 base at V and 0 bases at J, with 7 bases between. The CDR3 has 15 residues. CDR3 sequence (DNA): TGTGCCAGCTCACCACTAGTATCCTCCTACAATGAGCAGTTCTTC. It translates to CASSPLVSSYNEQFF.

The chain carries TRBV7-3 and TRBJ2-2; 13 bases map to TRBD2. The germline gives CDR1 SGHTA, CDR2 FQGTGA. This CDR3 spans 16 amino acids. Losses at the gene ends were 5 bases for V and 7 bases for J; bases not matched to a gene: 7. The CDR3 DNA sequence: TGTGCCAGCAGCCCCGGACTAGCGGGAGAGGTCGGGGAGCTGTTTTTT. This gives the protein CASSPGLAGEVGELFF.

The rearrangement joins TRBV5-4 to TRBJ2-6; D uncertain. V was clipped by 5 bases and J by 0 bases, with 9 bases between them. The V gene's germline CDR1 is SGHNT and CDR2 YYREEE (reference sequence). This CDR3 spans 15 amino acids. The CDR3 loop is CASSFRSSGANVLTF. DNA for the CDR3: TGTGCCAGCAGTTTCCGTTCCTCTGGGGCCAACGTCCTGACTTTC.

J is TRBJ1-2 and V is TRBV29-1; unclear D gene. V was pared by 1 base and J by 2 bases, with 5 bases between. Germline CDR1 is SQVTM and CDR2 is ANQGSEA. This CDR3 is built from 12 residues. In DNA, the CDR3 is TGCAGCGTTGAAGTCGGGAACTATGGCTACACCTTC. Protein product: CSVEVGNYGYTF.

The CDR3 DNA is TGTGCCAGCAGTCCCCCAGGGGCAGATACGCAGTATTTT. Its protein is CASSPPGADTQYF. The chain joins TRBV6-5 to TRBJ2-3; D may be TRBD1 (6 bases). Trimming stripped 5 bases from V and 4 bases from J, with 10 bases between. This CDR3 spans 13 amino acids. The V gene's germline CDR1 is MNHEY and CDR2 SVGAGI.

V and J are TRBV6-4 and TRBJ1-2; D is ambiguous. The CDR3 covers 11 residues. Trimming removed 1 base at V and 7 bases at J, with 4 bases between. Germline V gene lookup returns CDR1 MRHNA and CDR2 SNTAGT. The CDR3 DNA is TGTGCCAGCAGTGACTTATCTGGCTACACCTTC. It codes for CASSDLSGYTF.

Comment on this clone: Distinct nucleotide sequences in the sample also encode this CDR3. CDR3 nucleotides: TGTGCCAGCAGCCCGCCGGGGGGGAACACCGGGGAGCTGTTTTTT. Its protein product is CASSPPGGNTGELFF. This sequence joins TRBV7-3 and TRBJ2-2; 7 bases fit TRBD2. With V trimmed by 5 bases and J by 1 base, 4 bases remained unmatched. CDR1 and CDR2 from the germline V gene are SGHTA and FQGTGA. The CDR3 has 15 amino acids.